This TCR beta chain was documented in a study of T-cell reconstitution after alpha-beta-depleted transplantation in children. Unique molecular identifiers featured in how the TCRbeta library was prepared. TCRdb recomputed calls from the PCR reads with MiXCR, one row per CDR3 protein. The data show around 680,000 distinct CDR3 sequences, with roughly 15% seen just once and 0.9% to 1.2% held by the top ten. The TCR originated in a human donor who donated a stem cell graft to a child with acute myeloid leukemia. The sequencing used PBMCs from the stem cell graft donor, collected from the stem cell graft.

The CDR3 loop reads CSALGPPGKFF. The CDR3 nucleotides read TGCAGTGCACTCGGGCCCCCTGGGAAGTTCTTC. This chain links TRBV20-1 with TRBJ2-1; D remains ambiguous. The CDR3 runs to 11 residues. Per germline, CDR1 DFQATT and CDR2 SNEGSKA (reference sequence). Trimming cost V 6 bases and J 14 bases, with 17 bases left between them.